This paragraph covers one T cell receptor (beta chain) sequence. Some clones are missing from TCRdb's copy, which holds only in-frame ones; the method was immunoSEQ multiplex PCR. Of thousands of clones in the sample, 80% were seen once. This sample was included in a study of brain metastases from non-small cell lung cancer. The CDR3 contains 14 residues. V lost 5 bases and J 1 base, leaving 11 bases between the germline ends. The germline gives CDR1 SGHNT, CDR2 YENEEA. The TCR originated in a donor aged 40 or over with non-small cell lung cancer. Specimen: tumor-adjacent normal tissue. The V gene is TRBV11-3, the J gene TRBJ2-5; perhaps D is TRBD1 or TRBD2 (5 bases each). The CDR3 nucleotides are TGTGCCAGCAGCCCGGGACGGCTCCAAGAGACCCAGTACTTC. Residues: CASSPGRLQETQYF. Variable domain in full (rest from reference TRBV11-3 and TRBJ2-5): EAGVVQSPRYKIIEKKQPVAFWCNPISGHNTLYWYLQNLGQGPELLIRYENEEAVDDSQLPKDRFSAERLKGVDSTLKIQPAELGDSAVYLCASSPGRLQETQYFGPGTRLLVL.